This paragraph reports one TCR beta chain. Deletions cut 10 bases from V and 3 bases from J, with 21 bases between. The CDR3 length is 15 residues. CDR1 and CDR2 (germline): ENHRY, SYGVKD. The data originate from a study of shared T cell receptors in the human thymus. Method: immunoSEQ multiplex PCR; TCRdb's copy keeps in-frame clones and lacks some. The sample lists 700,000 to 750,000 clones, around 85% seen once, with under 0.012% in the top ten. This sample also belongs to another study, concerning human thymus T cells. That work adds: An apparent bias in V and J gene usage was seen in thymic and blood repertoires.

V is TRBV10-3 and J is TRBJ1-2; tentative D call: TRBD1 (6 bases). This clonotype originated in a girl under three years old with a congenital heart defect. Sequencing was carried out using thymocytes. CDR3 nucleotides: TGTGCCAGCCTTTATCCGACAGGAATCCACTATGGCTACACCTTC. Protein product: CASLYPTGIHYGYTF.